A single sample gave rise to the 9 T cell receptor beta chains below, sequenced in a study of shared clonotypes between healthy human individuals. This table comes from immunoSEQ multiplex PCR, and its TCRdb copy is limited to in-frame clones, with some not included. The sample has 2 million to 2.5 million clones, roughly 90% seen once; the top ten hold approximately 0.4%. The sequencing sample was made of naive CD4+ T cells from PBMCs. As to subset: CD45RA+ positively selected. The receptors shown here come from a man aged 18 to 30 in good health. Some clones in this sample may be carry-over from other donors' samples.

V usage is TRBV5-5 and J usage is TRBJ2-5; the D gene could be TRBD1 or TRBD2 (5 bases each). V dropped 4 bases and J dropped 2 bases, with 12 bases sitting between them. Germline V gene sequence: CDR1 SGHKS, CDR2 YYEKEE (reference sequence). The CDR3 consists of 14 residues. The CDR3 is CASSPGTAQETQYF. The CDR3 DNA sequence: TGTGCCAGCAGCCCTGGGACGGCTCAAGAGACCCAGTACTTC.

The chain joins TRBV5-4 to TRBJ2-7; 8 nucleotides line up with TRBD1. CDR1 and CDR2 (germline): SGHNT, YYREEE (reference sequence). The length of the CDR3 is 15 residues. Trimming at V came to 4 bases and at J to 3 bases, leaving 9 bases not matched to a gene. The CDR3 DNA sequence: TGTGCCAGCAGCGGGGGACAGGCTGGTCTCTACGAGCAGTACTTC. Protein: CASSGGQAGLYEQYF.

As for this clone: Other DNA sequences from this sample encode an identical CDR3 as well. The chain combines TRBV5-1 with TRBJ2-7; 9 bases agree with TRBD2. CDR1 is SGHRS and CDR2 is YFSETQ in the germline V gene. CDR3 length equals 15 residues. V lost 0 bases, J lost 0 bases, and 1 base stayed unmatched. In DNA, the CDR3 is TGCGCCAGCAGCTTGGGAGCGGGAGGCTCCTACGAGCAGTACTTC. Protein sequence: CASSLGAGGSYEQYF. Full variable domain (rest looked up from reference TRBV5-1 and TRBJ2-7): KAGVTQTPRYLIKTRGQQVTLSCSPISGHRSVSWYQQTPGQGLQFLFEYFSETQRNKGNFPGRFSGRQFSNSRSEMNVSTLELGDSALYLCASSLGAGGSYEQYFGPGTRLTVT.

The V and J genes are TRBV14 and TRBJ2-7; 7 positions agree with TRBD2. The V gene's germline CDR1 is SGHDN and CDR2 FVKESK. The CDR3 covers 15 residues. J lost 7 bases, V lost 7 bases, and 16 bases had no gene match. The CDR3, as DNA: TGTGCCAGCAAAGCGGGATACACCCTGGCGGAGGAGCAGTACTTC. Amino acid sequence: CASKAGYTLAEEQYF.

CDR3 protein: CASSLVAGFDHEQYF. The CDR3 region has the DNA TGCGCCAGCAGCTTGGTAGCAGGGTTTGACCACGAGCAGTACTTC. V is TRBV5-1 and J is TRBJ2-7, with D perhaps matching TRBD1 (5 bases). This CDR3 is 15 amino acids long. Trimming pared 0 bases from V and 5 bases from J, leaving 15 bases between. Per germline, CDR1 SGHRS and CDR2 YFSETQ.

The chain is built from TRBV19 and TRBJ1-2; the match to TRBD1 covers 7 bases. Germline CDR1 LNHDA, CDR2 SQIVND (reference sequence). With V trimmed by 3 bases and J by 7 bases, 14 bases remained unmatched. CDR3 length equals 16 residues. The CDR3 reads CASSIRGSPILSGYTF. CDR3 nucleotide sequence: TGTGCCAGTAGTATCAGGGGGAGTCCAATTCTGTCTGGCTACACCTTC.

The chain couples TRBV28 to TRBJ1-2; D is unresolved. Between the trimmed V and J ends, which lost 6 bases and 2 bases, there was a span of 13 bases. Germline CDR1 is MDHEN and CDR2 is SYDVKM. The length of the CDR3 is 14 residues. The CDR3 protein is CASSSRTANYGYTF. DNA for the CDR3: TGTGCCAGCAGCAGTAGGACGGCAAACTATGGCTACACCTTC.

The rearrangement joins TRBV18 to TRBJ2-7, with TRBD1 matching over 11 bases. Trimming cost V 1 base and J 9 bases; bases outside gene matches: 8. The CDR3 is 15 amino acids. CDR1 and CDR2 (germline): KGHSH, LQKENI. CDR3 residues: CASSPRDRGNVGQYF. The CDR3 region has the DNA TGTGCCAGCTCACCACGGGACAGGGGGAACGTCGGGCAGTACTTC.

The genes are TRBV5-1 and TRBJ2-1, with a tentative D call TRBD2 (5 bases). There are 13 residues in the CDR3. Looked up from germline, CDR1 is SGHRS and CDR2 is YFSETQ. The V end was cut by 6 bases, the J end by 6 bases, with 13 bases between. The CDR3 DNA reads as TGCGCCAGCAAACGGGAACCGGTCAATGAGCAGTTCTTC. This codes for CASKREPVNEQFF.